This is a list of T cell receptor beta chains from one sample in a study of T cell responses to AZD1222 COVID-19 vaccine. Here immunoSEQ multiplex PCR was the method, and the copy in TCRdb shows in-frame clones only, minus some. Here the sample spans approximately 140,000 clones, approximately 91% being singletons. The material was peripheral blood, obtained 28 days after the second AZD1222 dose. These TCRs come from an adult who received the AZD1222 COVID-19 vaccine. The CDR3 runs from the conserved cysteine through the conserved F or W. Fields, in order: J gene, D gene, V gene, clone size, CDR3 protein, CDR3 DNA. The D gene is left open where the match is weak. Only part of the rows carry a size: once, few, many, or a class if the clone is expanded.

J gene: TRBJ1-1
D gene: TRBD1
V gene: TRBV12-5
clone size: .
CDR3 protein: CASGSNGGTANTEAFF
CDR3 DNA: TGTGCTAGTGGTTCAAATGGCGGGACAGCAAACACTGAAGCTTTCTTT

J gene: TRBJ1-3
D gene: .
V gene: TRBV3-1/TRBV3-2
clone size: .
CDR3 protein: CASSPPGAERNTIYF
CDR3 DNA: TGTGCCAGCAGCCCCCCGGGGGCTGAGAGAAACACCATATATTTT

J gene: TRBJ1-1
D gene: TRBD1
V gene: TRBV6-6
clone size: .
CDR3 protein: CASSLQGGYTEAFF
CDR3 DNA: TGTGCCAGCAGCTTACAGGGGGGGTACACTGAAGCTTTCTTT

J gene: TRBJ2-5
D gene: TRBD1
V gene: TRBV5-1
clone size: .
CDR3 protein: CASSSGQGGWETQYF
CDR3 DNA: TGCGCCAGCAGCTCGGGACAGGGAGGATGGGAGACCCAGTACTTC

J gene: TRBJ2-3
D gene: .
V gene: TRBV20-1
clone size: .
CDR3 protein: CSGLVRDTQYF
CDR3 DNA: TGCAGCGGCTTAGTCCGTGATACGCAGTATTTT

J gene: TRBJ2-5
D gene: TRBD1
V gene: TRBV2
clone size: .
CDR3 protein: CASTLGTGVETQYF
CDR3 DNA: TGTGCCAGCACCCTGGGGACAGGGGTAGAGACCCAGTACTTC

J gene: TRBJ2-6
D gene: TRBD2
V gene: TRBV3-1/TRBV3-2
clone size: .
CDR3 protein: CASSYAGGVSGANVLTF
CDR3 DNA: TGTGCCAGCAGCTATGCGGGGGGCGTCTCTGGGGCCAACGTCCTGACTTTC

J gene: TRBJ1-5
D gene: .
V gene: TRBV5-1
clone size: .
CDR3 protein: CASSLDGDSNQPQHF
CDR3 DNA: TGCGCCAGCAGCTTGGATGGAGATAGCAATCAGCCCCAGCATTTT

J gene: TRBJ2-1
D gene: .
V gene: TRBV12-3/TRBV12-4
clone size: .
CDR3 protein: CASSRLNEQFF
CDR3 DNA: TGTGCCAGCAGTCGACTCAATGAGCAGTTCTTC

J gene: TRBJ2-3
D gene: .
V gene: TRBV2
clone size: .
CDR3 protein: CASRKSDLPHTQYF
CDR3 DNA: TGTGCCAGCAGAAAATCCGACCTCCCTCATACGCAGTATTTT

J gene: TRBJ1-1
D gene: TRBD1
V gene: TRBV10-3
clone size: .
CDR3 protein: CAISESAGGSITEAFF
CDR3 DNA: TGTGCCATCAGTGAGTCAGCAGGGGGGAGTATCACTGAAGCTTTCTTT

J gene: TRBJ2-5
D gene: TRBD2
V gene: TRBV9
clone size: .
CDR3 protein: CASSVSLAAKETQYF
CDR3 DNA: TGTGCCAGCAGCGTATCGCTAGCGGCTAAAGAGACCCAGTACTTC

J gene: TRBJ2-3
D gene: .
V gene: TRBV7-9
clone size: .
CDR3 protein: CASSPDERRLKYF
CDR3 DNA: TGTGCCAGCAGCCCAGATGAGAGGAGGTTGAAGTATTTT

J gene: TRBJ1-1
D gene: .
V gene: TRBV14
clone size: .
CDR3 protein: CASSQLGNTEAFF
CDR3 DNA: TGTGCCAGCAGCCAACTGGGGAACACTGAAGCTTTCTTT

J gene: TRBJ1-4
D gene: TRBD1
V gene: TRBV6-5
clone size: .
CDR3 protein: CASRGQGPDEKLFF
CDR3 DNA: TGTGCCAGCAGGGGACAGGGGCCTGATGAAAAACTGTTTTTT

J gene: TRBJ1-2
D gene: TRBD1
V gene: TRBV9
clone size: .
CDR3 protein: CASSAGTGLKGYTF
CDR3 DNA: TGTGCCAGCAGCGCCGGGACAGGTTTAAAGGGCTACACCTTC

J gene: TRBJ1-3
D gene: .
V gene: TRBV9
clone size: few
CDR3 protein: CASSVGGGSRSGNTIYF
CDR3 DNA: TGTGCCAGCAGCGTAGGGGGGGGCTCCCGCTCTGGAAACACCATATATTTT

J gene: TRBJ1-1
D gene: .
V gene: TRBV2
clone size: .
CDR3 protein: CASNYQGYVTEAFF
CDR3 DNA: TGTGCCAGCAACTATCAGGGTTATGTAACTGAAGCTTTCTTT

J gene: TRBJ2-3
D gene: TRBD2
V gene: TRBV29-1
clone size: once
CDR3 protein: CSVPGLAATDTQYF
CDR3 DNA: TGCAGCGTTCCAGGACTAGCGGCCACAGATACGCAGTATTTT

J gene: TRBJ1-5
D gene: .
V gene: TRBV9
clone size: .
CDR3 protein: CASSVGQSNQPQHF
CDR3 DNA: TGTGCCAGCAGCGTAGGGCAGAGCAATCAGCCCCAGCATTTT

J gene: TRBJ1-5
D gene: .
V gene: TRBV30
clone size: .
CDR3 protein: CAWSGDTGNQPQHF
CDR3 DNA: TGTGCCTGGAGTGGGGACACCGGCAATCAGCCCCAGCATTTT

J gene: TRBJ1-2
D gene: .
V gene: TRBV6-5
clone size: .
CDR3 protein: CASSSLDSLNYGYTF
CDR3 DNA: TGTGCCAGCAGTTCTTTGGACAGTTTAAACTATGGCTACACCTTC

J gene: TRBJ1-1
D gene: .
V gene: TRBV5-6
clone size: once
CDR3 protein: CASSWGAGDTEAFF
CDR3 DNA: TGTGCCAGCAGCTGGGGGGCCGGGGACACTGAAGCTTTCTTT

J gene: TRBJ1-5
D gene: TRBD1
V gene: TRBV4-1
clone size: .
CDR3 protein: CASSQEWGSGQAGNQPQHF
CDR3 DNA: TGCGCCAGCAGCCAAGAATGGGGATCGGGACAGGCCGGCAATCAGCCCCAGCATTTT

J gene: TRBJ2-3
D gene: TRBD1
V gene: TRBV24-1
clone size: once
CDR3 protein: CATSEPTGGLADTQYF
CDR3 DNA: TGTGCCACCAGTGAGCCGACAGGGGGCCTTGCAGATACGCAGTATTTT

J gene: TRBJ1-4
D gene: TRBD1
V gene: TRBV4-1
clone size: .
CDR3 protein: CASSRGTGGTYEKLFF
CDR3 DNA: TGCGCCAGCAGCCGCGGGACAGGGGGGACCTATGAAAAACTGTTTTTT

J gene: TRBJ1-3
D gene: .
V gene: TRBV14
clone size: .
CDR3 protein: CASSLDSSISGNTIYF
CDR3 DNA: TGTGCCAGCAGCCTTGACAGTTCTATCTCTGGAAACACCATATATTTT

J gene: TRBJ1-2
D gene: .
V gene: TRBV6-2/TRBV6-3
clone size: .
CDR3 protein: CASSPRFRGYGYTF
CDR3 DNA: TGTGCCAGCAGTCCACGCTTCCGGGGGTATGGCTACACCTTC

J gene: TRBJ1-2
D gene: .
V gene: TRBV12-3/TRBV12-4
clone size: .
CDR3 protein: CASTQRQGSGYTF
CDR3 DNA: TGTGCCAGCACCCAGAGGCAGGGGTCCGGCTACACCTTC

J gene: TRBJ1-4
D gene: TRBD1
V gene: TRBV15
clone size: .
CDR3 protein: CATSRQGAGEKLFF
CDR3 DNA: TGTGCCACCAGCAGACAGGGGGCCGGAGAAAAACTGTTTTTT

J gene: TRBJ1-5
D gene: TRBD1
V gene: TRBV6-5
clone size: .
CDR3 protein: CASSQGQPTLQPQHF
CDR3 DNA: TGTGCCAGCAGCCAGGGACAGCCCACATTGCAGCCCCAGCATTTT